Below, one TCR beta chain is given with its context. Its specific antigen is unknown. Base-call qualities are not available, and no considerably larger clone is one nucleotide away. This entry belongs to a study of regulatory T cells in long-lasting Graves disease (dated by TCRdb to the early 2020s). Notes on the research overall: Patients with newly diagnosed Graves' disease had been on antithyroid drugs for under 3 months. This study used TCR sequencing and RNA sequencing of peripheral blood to compare persistent Graves' disease patients against newly diagnosed Graves' disease patients. The study took place in China and was registered as a clinical trial. TCR sequencing covered about 13 persistent and roughly 20 newly diagnosed Graves' disease patients, some 33 samples in total.

Study-wide findings and limitations: Persistent disease showed preferential use of TRBV28, TRBJ1-2 and TRBJ2-5, whereas newly diagnosed disease favored TRBV20-1 and TRBJ2-1. The small sample size was acknowledged by the authors as a limitation that may reduce accuracy. Patients with persistent disease shared more public clonotypes (around 3,000) than newly diagnosed patients did (roughly 970). Only peripheral blood was studied, because thyroid tissue, the primary lesion, was inaccessible. Lower TCR Shannon entropy and fewer highly expanded clones were observed in persistent Graves' disease patients than in newly diagnosed patients, which suggested clonal expansion. Sequencing and analysis were restricted to the TCR beta chain.

Per the publication, the time point label means: newly diagnosed GD, antithyroid drugs for less than 3 months. For both TCR sequencing and RNA sequencing, RNA was extracted from PBMCs using TRIzol. Graves' disease was diagnosed according to American Thyroid Association guidelines. Patients were recruited from an endocrinology department in Xi'an, China. From each patient, about 8.9 milliliters of peripheral blood was collected into an EDTA anticoagulant tube. PBMCs were isolated by Ficoll Paque Plus density gradient separation without further T cell sorting. An Agilent 2100 Bioanalyzer and agarose gel were used to check RNA quality, and a NanoDrop 2000 was used to measure RNA concentration. The CDR3 covers 14 residues, taking in both the cysteine and the phenylalanine. The retained sequence is limited to the CDR3, 42 bases, with the frame set at the first base. The germline V gene yields MNHNS for CDR1 and SASEGT for CDR2. V lost 6 bases and J lost 2 bases; the stretch between them is 14 bases long.

Libraries were prepared through multiplex PCR. Sequencing instrument: Illumina HiSeq 4000. CDR3 regions were amplified by Arm-PCR with iRepertoire HTBI primers to construct TCR beta libraries. Before sequencing, the PCR products underwent gel purification. The study's own analysis went as follows. A total of some 65 TRBV and 14 TRBJ segments were identified across samples and were used for gene usage analysis of CDR3 amino acid clonotypes. Filtered high-quality paired reads were merged into contigs using COPE and FqMerger. BLAST was used to align contigs to IMGT TRBV, TRBD and TRBJ reference genes, with CDR3 defined following IMGT. Any clonotype with a frequency above 0.1% was classified as a highly expanded clone. Shannon entropy served as the measure of repertoire diversity, while the Gini coefficient captured V-J evenness. A clonotype found in more than one individual was treated as public. Through fastp at Q25 and MiXCR, TCRdb rebuilt clones from the public reads, retaining in-frame beta chains. Every CDR3 protein is listed once, alongside the most common genes and DNA of its rows. The V and J calls reflect TCRdb's pipeline rather than the authors' work. For this sample the table gives 400,000 to 500,000 distinct CDR3 sequences, of which 16% were detected only once. The top ten constitute approximately 11% of the sample.

These same data were also listed under a study on T cells in Graves' hyperthyroidism and ophthalmopathy. As the second study states: Stable Graves' hyperthyroidism was defined as no progression to ophthalmopathy during 18 months of follow-up. Hyperthyroidism patients were aged 18 to 65 years and newly diagnosed, with disease duration of less than 2 months. Any patient with an uncontrolled infection, another autoimmune disease, pregnancy or lactation was excluded. Diagnoses were established on the basis of clinical symptoms, serum thyroxine and TRAb, thyroid ultrasound, and orbital computed tomography. A first-round RT-PCR of the TCR CDR3 used the HTBI primer set with the Qiagen OneStep RT-PCR kit. Most expanded thyroid clonotypes (frequency above 0.001) were also found in blood, which suggests that blood repertoires may mirror thyroid immune responses. A model built on a 13 V-J signature distinguished ophthalmopathy from stable hyperthyroidism, reaching about 88% sensitivity and 81.08% specificity in cross-validation and 80%/75% in testing. In validation, the model predicted progression to ophthalmopathy a median of about 6 months before onset, with roughly 68% sensitivity and about 72% specificity. A discovery cohort of around 98 patients, about 43 with Graves' ophthalmopathy and about 58 with stable Graves' hyperthyroidism, was used to find distinguishing TCR V-J signatures. Whether ophthalmopathy could be predicted prospectively was tested in an independent validation cohort made up of some 20 hyperthyroidism patients plus 17 patients who later progressed to ophthalmopathy. The 100 or so discovery patients were randomly split 7:3 into training and test sets. In several Graves' hyperthyroidism patients, the study also compared T-cell repertoires from thyroid tissue with T-cell repertoires from blood. After sampling, hyperthyroidism patients received methimazole starting at 30 mg daily, and ophthalmopathy patients received high-dose intravenous methylprednisolone. Libraries were constructed in a second round of multiplex PCR, after which size selection and purification were performed. Libraries were sequenced paired-end with 100 bp reads on an Illumina HiSeq2000. SOAPnuke was used to process the raw data, removing reads that contained adapters or uncalled bases, had a mean Phred below 15, or lacked an exact match to the constant primer or identifier. High-quality paired reads were merged using COPE v1.2.5, and each unique nucleotide sequence was defined as a clonotype. Clonotypes were aligned to IMGT TRBV, TRBD and TRBJ reference segments using MiTCR v1.1. The analysis included only V-J combinations with a frequency above 0.0001, which together covered around 99% of the repertoires. A TCS score was defined as the ratio of F50 (clonal expansion) to E x V (chaos), with BLOSUM62-based TCRdist applied between CDR3 peptides within each V-J. Welch's t-statistics and random forest reduced 500 to 550 V-J features to fewer than 15, which were used in a naive Bayes classifier (R e1071). No statistical method was used to set the sample size in advance, and investigators knew the group allocation. The paper describes TCR Vbeta CDR3 sequencing of 140 or so peripheral blood samples, made up of 43 ophthalmopathy patients, approximately 76 hyperthyroidism patients and roughly 17 progressor patients.

The TCR was taken from a woman in her 30s with Graves disease. Donor details come from another sample of the same person, matched by shared clones. The material was peripheral blood mononuclear cells (PBMCs), obtained at new diagnosis, from a patient treated with antithyroid drugs. The rearranged segments are TRBV6-1 and TRBJ2-7; the D gene is perhaps TRBD2, from 6 matching bases. Here the CDR3 is given as CASRPTREAYEQYF. In nucleotides, the sequence is TGTGCCAGCAGGCCGACTAGAGAAGCCTACGAGCAGTACTTC.